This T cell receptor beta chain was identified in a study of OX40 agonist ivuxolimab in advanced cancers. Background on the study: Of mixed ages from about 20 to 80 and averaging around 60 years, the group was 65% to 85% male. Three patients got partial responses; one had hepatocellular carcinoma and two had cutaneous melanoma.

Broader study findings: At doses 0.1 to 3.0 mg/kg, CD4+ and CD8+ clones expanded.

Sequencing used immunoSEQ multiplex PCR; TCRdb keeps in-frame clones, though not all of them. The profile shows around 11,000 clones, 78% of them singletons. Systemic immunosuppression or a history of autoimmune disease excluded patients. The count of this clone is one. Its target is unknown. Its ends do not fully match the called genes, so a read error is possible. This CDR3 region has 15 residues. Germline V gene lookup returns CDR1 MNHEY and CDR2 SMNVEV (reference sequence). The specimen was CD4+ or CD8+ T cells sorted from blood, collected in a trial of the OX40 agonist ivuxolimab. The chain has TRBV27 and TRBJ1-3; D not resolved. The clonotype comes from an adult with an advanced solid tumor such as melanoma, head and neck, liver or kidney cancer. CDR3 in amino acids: CASSLSGGNGNTTYF. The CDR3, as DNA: TGTGCCAGCAGTTTATCTGGCGGGAACGGAAACACCACATATTTT.